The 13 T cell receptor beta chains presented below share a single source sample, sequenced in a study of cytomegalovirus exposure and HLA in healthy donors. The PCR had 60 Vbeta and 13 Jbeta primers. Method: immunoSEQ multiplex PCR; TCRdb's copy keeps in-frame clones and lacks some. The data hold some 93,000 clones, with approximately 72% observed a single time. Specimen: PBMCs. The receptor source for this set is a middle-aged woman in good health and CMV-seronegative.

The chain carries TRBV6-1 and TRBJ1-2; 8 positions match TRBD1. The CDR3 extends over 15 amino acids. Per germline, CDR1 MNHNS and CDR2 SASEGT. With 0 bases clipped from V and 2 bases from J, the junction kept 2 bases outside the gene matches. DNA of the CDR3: TGTGCCAGCAGTGAAGCAGGGACAGGAAACTATGGCTACACCTTC. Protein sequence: CASSEAGTGNYGYTF.

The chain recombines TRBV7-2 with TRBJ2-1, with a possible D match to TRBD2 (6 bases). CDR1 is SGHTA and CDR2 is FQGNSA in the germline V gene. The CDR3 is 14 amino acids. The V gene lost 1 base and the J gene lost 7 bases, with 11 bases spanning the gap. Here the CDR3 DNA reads TGTGCCAGCAGCTTAGGGTACGCGGGAAATGAGCAGTTCTTC. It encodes CASSLGYAGNEQFF.

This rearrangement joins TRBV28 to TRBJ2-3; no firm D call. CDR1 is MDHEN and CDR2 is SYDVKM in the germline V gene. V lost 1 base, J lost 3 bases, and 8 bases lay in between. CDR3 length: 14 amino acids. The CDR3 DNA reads TGTGCCAGCAGTTTATTGAGAGGAACAGATACGCAGTATTTT. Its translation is CASSLLRGTDTQYF.

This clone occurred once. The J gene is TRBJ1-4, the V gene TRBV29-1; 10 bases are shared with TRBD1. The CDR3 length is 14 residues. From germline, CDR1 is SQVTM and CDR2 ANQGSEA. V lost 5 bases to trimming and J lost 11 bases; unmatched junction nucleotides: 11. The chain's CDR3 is CSVLSGTGERKLFF. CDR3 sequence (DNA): TGCAGCGTTTTATCCGGGACAGGGGAGAGGAAACTGTTTTTT.

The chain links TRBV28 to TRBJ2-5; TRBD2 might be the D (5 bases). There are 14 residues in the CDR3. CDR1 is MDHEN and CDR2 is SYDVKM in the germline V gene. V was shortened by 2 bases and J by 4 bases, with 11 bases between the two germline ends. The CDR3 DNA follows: TGTGCCAGCAGTTTAACCGGGAACCCAGAGACCCAGTACTTC. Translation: CASSLTGNPETQYF.

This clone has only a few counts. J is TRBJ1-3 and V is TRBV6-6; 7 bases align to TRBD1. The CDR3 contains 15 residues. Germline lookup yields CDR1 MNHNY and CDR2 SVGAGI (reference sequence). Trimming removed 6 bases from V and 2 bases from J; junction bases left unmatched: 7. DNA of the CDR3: TGTGCCAGCAGGGCAGGGGGTGTAGCTGGAAACACCATATATTTT. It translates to CASRAGGVAGNTIYF.

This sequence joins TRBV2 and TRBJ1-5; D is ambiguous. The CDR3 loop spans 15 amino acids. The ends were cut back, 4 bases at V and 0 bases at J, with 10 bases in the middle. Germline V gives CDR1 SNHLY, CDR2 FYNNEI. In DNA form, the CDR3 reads TGTGCCAGCAGTGGGGCAGGTAGTAGCAATCAGCCCCAGCATTTT. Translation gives CASSGAGSSNQPQHF. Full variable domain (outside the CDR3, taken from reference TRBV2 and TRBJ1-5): EPEVTQTPSHQVTQMGQEVILRCVPISNHLYFYWYRQILGQKVEFLVSFYNNEISEKSEIFDDQFSVERPDGSNFTLKIRSTKLEDSAMYFCASSGAGSSNQPQHFGDGTRLSIL.

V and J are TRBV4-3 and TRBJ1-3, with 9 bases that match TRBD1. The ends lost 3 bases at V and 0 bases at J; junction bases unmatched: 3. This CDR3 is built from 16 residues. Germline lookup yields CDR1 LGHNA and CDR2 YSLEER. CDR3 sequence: CASSHGQGNSGNTIYF. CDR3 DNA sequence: TGCGCCAGCAGCCACGGACAGGGGAACTCTGGAAACACCATATATTTT.

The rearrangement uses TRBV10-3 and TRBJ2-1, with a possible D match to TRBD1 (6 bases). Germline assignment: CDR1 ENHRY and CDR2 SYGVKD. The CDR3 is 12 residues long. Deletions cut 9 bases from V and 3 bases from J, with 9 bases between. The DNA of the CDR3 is TGTGCCATACAGGGAGTCTACAATGAGCAGTTCTTC. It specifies CAIQGVYNEQFF.

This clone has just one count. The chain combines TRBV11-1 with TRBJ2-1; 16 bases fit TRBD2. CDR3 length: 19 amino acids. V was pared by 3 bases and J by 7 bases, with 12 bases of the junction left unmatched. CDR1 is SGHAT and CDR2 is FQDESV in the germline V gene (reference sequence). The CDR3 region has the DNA TGTGCCAGCAGCTTCCGGGGACTAGCGGGAGGGCCACTAGGGAATGAGCAGTTCTTC. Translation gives CASSFRGLAGGPLGNEQFF.

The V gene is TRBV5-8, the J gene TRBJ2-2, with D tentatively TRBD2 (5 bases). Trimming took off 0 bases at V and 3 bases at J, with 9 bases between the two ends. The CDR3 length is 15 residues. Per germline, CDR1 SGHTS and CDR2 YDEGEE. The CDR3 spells CASSLATRYTGELFF. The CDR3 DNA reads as TGTGCCAGCAGCTTGGCTACTAGATACACCGGGGAGCTGTTTTTT.

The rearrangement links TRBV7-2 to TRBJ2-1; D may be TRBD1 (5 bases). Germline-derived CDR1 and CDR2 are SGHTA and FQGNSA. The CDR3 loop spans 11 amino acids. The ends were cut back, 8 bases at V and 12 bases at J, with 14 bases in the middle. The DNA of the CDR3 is TGTGCCAGCCAGGTGGGGCGTTCGCAGTTCTTC. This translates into CASQVGRSQFF.

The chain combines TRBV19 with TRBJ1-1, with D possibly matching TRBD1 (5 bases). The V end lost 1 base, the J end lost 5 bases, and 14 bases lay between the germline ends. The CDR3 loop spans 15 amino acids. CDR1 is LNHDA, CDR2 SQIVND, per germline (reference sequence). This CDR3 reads CASSIVGGVWTEAFF. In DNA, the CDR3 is TGTGCCAGTAGTATAGTGGGGGGGGTATGGACTGAAGCTTTCTTT.